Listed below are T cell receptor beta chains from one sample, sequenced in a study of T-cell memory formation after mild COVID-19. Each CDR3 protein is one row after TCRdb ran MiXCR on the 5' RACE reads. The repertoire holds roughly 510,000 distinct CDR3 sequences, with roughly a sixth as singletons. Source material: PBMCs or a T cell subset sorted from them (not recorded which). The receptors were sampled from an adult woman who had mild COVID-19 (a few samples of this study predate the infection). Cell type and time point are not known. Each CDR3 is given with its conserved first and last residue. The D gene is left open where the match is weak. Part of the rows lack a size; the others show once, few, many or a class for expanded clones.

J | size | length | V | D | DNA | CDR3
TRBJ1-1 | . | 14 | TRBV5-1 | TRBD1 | TGCGCCAGCAGTTCAAACTCCGGGACAGGGGAAGCTTTCTTT | CASSSNSGTGEAFF
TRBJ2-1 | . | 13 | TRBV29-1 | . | TGCAGCGTTGAAGACGCTAGCGCCCCTGGGCAGTTCTTC | CSVEDASAPGQFF
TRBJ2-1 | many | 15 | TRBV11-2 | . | TGTGCCAGCAGCCCATACTCGAGGGTTTACAATGAGCAGTTCTTC | CASSPYSRVYNEQFF
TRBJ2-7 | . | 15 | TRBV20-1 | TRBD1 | TGCAGTGCTAGAGAACGTACAGGGGGCTCCTACGAGCAGTACTTC | CSARERTGGSYEQYF
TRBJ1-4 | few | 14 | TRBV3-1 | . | TGTGCCAGCAGCCCGACCGTAACTAATGAAAAACTGTTTTTT | CASSPTVTNEKLFF
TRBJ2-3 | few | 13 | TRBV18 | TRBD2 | TGTGCCAGCTCAACCGGGACTAGTGATACGCAGTATTTT | CASSTGTSDTQYF
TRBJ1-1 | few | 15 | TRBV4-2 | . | TGTGCCAGCAGCCAAGATACAGGAGCGAACACTGAAGCTTTCTTT | CASSQDTGANTEAFF
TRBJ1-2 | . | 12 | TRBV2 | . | TGTGCCAGCAGTGAAGCTCCGGGGGGCTACACCTTC | CASSEAPGGYTF
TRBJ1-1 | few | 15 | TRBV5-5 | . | TGTGCCAGCAGCTTGGATCCCAGGGGCGACACTGAAGCTTTCTTT | CASSLDPRGDTEAFF
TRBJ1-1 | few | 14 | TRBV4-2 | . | TGTGCCAGCAGTTTAGAAAGGGGGGGCCCTGAAGCTTTCTTT | CASSLERGGPEAFF
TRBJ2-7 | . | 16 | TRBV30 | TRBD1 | TGTGCCTGGAGTGGTGGTGAGGACAGGGCAACCTACGAGCAGTACTTC | CAWSGGEDRATYEQYF
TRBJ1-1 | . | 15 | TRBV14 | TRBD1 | TGTGCCAGCAGCCGCGCAGGGGGCTGGGTCACTGAAGCTTTCTTT | CASSRAGGWVTEAFF
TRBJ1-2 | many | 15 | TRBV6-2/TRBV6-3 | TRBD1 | TGTGCCAGCAGCCCAGAACGGACAGGGTTCTATGGCTACACCTTC | CASSPERTGFYGYTF
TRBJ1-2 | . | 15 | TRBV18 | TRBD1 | TGTGCCAGCTCACCAATCACACGACAGGGACATGGCTACACCTTC | CASSPITRQGHGYTF
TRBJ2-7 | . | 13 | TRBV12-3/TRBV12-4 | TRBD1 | TGTGCCAGCAGCCACAGGGGTACCTACGAGCAGTACTTC | CASSHRGTYEQYF
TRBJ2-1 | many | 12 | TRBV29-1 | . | TGCAGCGTTGCGCGGGACCACAATGAGCAGTTCTTC | CSVARDHNEQFF
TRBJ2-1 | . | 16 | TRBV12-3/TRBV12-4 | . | TGTGCCAGCAGAGCAATAGACAGGATCCTATACAATGAGCAGTTCTTC | CASRAIDRILYNEQFF
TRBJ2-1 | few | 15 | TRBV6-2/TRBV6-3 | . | TGTGCCAGCAGAAGCCGCGTGCCGCCTACGGCTGAGCAGTTCTTC | CASRSRVPPTAEQFF
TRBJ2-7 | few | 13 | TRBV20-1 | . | TGCAGTGCTAGAGTCGGGGCTACCCACGAGCAGTACTTC | CSARVGATHEQYF
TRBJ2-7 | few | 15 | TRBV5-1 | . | TGCGCCAGCAGCTTGAGCACAGGCCTCTCCTACGAGCAGTACTTC | CASSLSTGLSYEQYF
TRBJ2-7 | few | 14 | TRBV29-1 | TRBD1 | TGCAGCGTGGTACAGGGGGCAAACTCCTACGAGCAGTACTTC | CSVVQGANSYEQYF
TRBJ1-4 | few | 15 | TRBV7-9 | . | TGTGCCAGCAGCTTAGCGGTAGTATCAGTCGAAAAACTGTTTTTT | CASSLAVVSVEKLFF
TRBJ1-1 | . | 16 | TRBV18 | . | TGTGCCAGCTCACCGAGCACACTAACTACGAACACTGAAGCTTTCTTT | CASSPSTLTTNTEAFF
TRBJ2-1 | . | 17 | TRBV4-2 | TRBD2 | TGTGCCAGCAGCCAAGAAGGTCCTAGCGGTTCCTACAATGAGCAGTTCTTC | CASSQEGPSGSYNEQFF
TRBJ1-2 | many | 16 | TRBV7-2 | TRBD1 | TGTGCCAGCAGCCAGATAAGAGGACAGGGCTCTAGTGGCTACACCTTC | CASSQIRGQGSSGYTF
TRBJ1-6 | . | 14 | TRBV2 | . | TGTGCCAGCAGTGATCGGGAGGGATTGACACCCCTCCACTTT | CASSDREGLTPLHF
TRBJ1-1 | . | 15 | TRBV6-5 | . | TGTGCCAGCACCCGGTCCCGGACGGCATACACTGAAGCTTTCTTT | CASTRSRTAYTEAFF
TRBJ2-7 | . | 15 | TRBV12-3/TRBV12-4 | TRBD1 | TGTGCCAGCAGTTTATTCGGGACAGCATCTTACGAGCAGTACTTC | CASSLFGTASYEQYF
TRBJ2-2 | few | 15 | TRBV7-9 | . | TGTGCCAGCAACCCAACAGGGATCTCCACCGGGGAGCTGTTTTTT | CASNPTGISTGELFF